The present entry profiles one T cell receptor beta chain with its context. Its matching antigen is unknown. The sample comes from a study of T cells in narcolepsy. Study-level background: Healthy controls were enrolled alongside patients with narcolepsy type 1 or type 2.

Some clones are missing from TCRdb's copy, which holds only in-frame ones; the method was immunoSEQ multiplex PCR. Among about 29,000 clones, approximately 87% were seen once, and the ten largest hold more than 0.75%. Points from the study as a whole: Autoreactive clonotypes reportedly recurred in blood of same and different patients, not controls. In some patient and control memory CD4+ samples, autoreactive clones were absent. Same-patient CSF and blood CD4+ T cell clonotypes included HCRT-specific and TRIB2-specific autoreactive ones.

The sequence was collected from a human donor in good health. Source material: memory (CD45RA-) CD4+ T cells from blood.

This chain's CDR3 is CASSPIFGDGGIPGLLQETQYF. Written as DNA, the CDR3 is TGTGCCAGTAGTCCCATCTTCGGGGACGGGGGGATTCCTGGATTACTCCAAGAGACCCAGTACTTC. The chain recombines TRBV19 with TRBJ2-5; 7 bases align to TRBD2. The CDR3 covers 22 residues. Germline V gene data show CDR1 as LNHDA and CDR2 as SQIVND (reference sequence). Trimming cost V 5 bases and J 1 base; bases outside gene matches: 28.